A single sample is the source of the 16 T cell receptor beta chains below, sequenced in a study of T cells in Graves' hyperthyroidism and ophthalmopathy. From RNA transcripts, TCR beta CDR3 regions were amplified. RT-PCR in the first round (using the HTBI primer set) targeted the TCR CDR3. TCRdb re-called the multiplex PCR reads with MiXCR, one entry per CDR3 protein. The table has roughly 580,000 distinct CDR3 sequences, about 45% seen once. Sequenced input: peripheral blood or thyroid tissue (not recorded which). The receptors come from a young woman with Graves' hyperthyroidism.

The table lists this clonotype with a few counts. A junction boundary mismatches the germline segment, possibly from a read error. CDR3 DNA: TGTGCTAGCAGCCCGTATTCGGCGGGGGCTAATGAAAAACTGTTTTTT. Translated: CASSPYSAGANEKLFF. This rearrangement joins TRBV7-7 to TRBJ1-4; tentative D call: TRBD1 (5 bases). Germline lookup yields CDR1 SSHAT and CDR2 FNYEAQ (reference sequence). The CDR3 is 16 amino acids.

The V call is TRBV25-1, the J call TRBJ1-1; D uncertain. This CDR3 has 13 residues. Germline CDR1 reads MGHDK; CDR2 reads SYGVNS. V lost 6 bases and J 4 bases, leaving 12 bases between the germline ends. This CDR3 is CASSLVTPTEAFF. CDR3 DNA sequence: TGTGCCAGCAGCTTGGTGACGCCCACTGAAGCTTTCTTT.

A remark on this clonotype: This may be a read error: a much more frequent sequence differs by one nucleotide. The chain joins TRBV11-3 to TRBJ1-1; D possibly corresponds to TRBD1 (6 bases). The CDR3 has 13 amino acids. From germline, CDR1 is SGHNT and CDR2 YENEEA. CDR3 residues: CANSLGGDTSAFF. For the CDR3, the DNA is TGTGCCAACAGCTTAGGGGGGGACACTTCTGCTTTCTTT. Filled out from reference TRBV11-3 and TRBJ1-1, the complete variable domain reads EAGVVQSPRYKIIEKKQPVAFWCNPISGHNTLYWYLQNLGQGPELLIRYENEEAVDDSQLPKDRFSAERLKGVDSTLKIQPAELGDSAVYLCANSLGGDTSAFFGQGTRLTVV.

The V and J genes are TRBV29-1 and TRBJ1-2; D is undetermined. Per germline, CDR1 SQVTM and CDR2 ANQGSEA. The CDR3 runs to 13 residues. The CDR3 region is CSFIVGGNYGYTF. CDR3 nucleotides: TGCAGTTTTATTGTCGGCGGGAACTATGGCTACACCTTC. Full variable domain (rest looked up from reference TRBV29-1 and TRBJ1-2): SAVISQKPSRDICQRGTSLTIQCQVDSQVTMMFWYRQQPGQSLTLIATANQGSEATYESGFVIDKFPISRPNLTFSTLTVSNMSPEDSSIYLCSFIVGGNYGYTFGSGTRLTVV.

The chain links TRBV12-3 or TRBV12-4 to TRBJ1-1; 8 bases are shared with TRBD1. This CDR3 spans 16 amino acids. V dropped 3 bases and J dropped 2; count of bases not matched to a gene: 8. CDR3 sequence: CASSFRRDRINTEAFF. The CDR3 nucleotides read TGTGCCAGCAGTTTTCGGCGGGACAGGATAAACACTGAAGCTTTCTTT.

Only a few counts were recorded for this clonotype. The V call is TRBV7-9, the J call TRBJ1-4; D call uncertain. Germline V CDR1 and CDR2: SEHNR, FQNEAQ (reference sequence). The length of the CDR3 is 13 residues. V lost 5 bases to trimming and J lost 8 bases, with 12 bases between them. The CDR3: CASSRDNREKLFF. In nucleotides, the CDR3 is TGTGCCAGCAGCCGAGACAATCGCGAAAAACTGTTTTTT.

This clonotype has a single count. The chain couples TRBV25-1 to TRBJ1-2; TRBD1 might be the D (6 bases). Looked up from germline, CDR1 is MGHDK and CDR2 is SYGVNS. The CDR3 is 12 amino acids. V lost 8 bases and J lost 6, with 13 bases in between. The CDR3, as DNA: TGTGCCAGCGGGGGGGCCAAGGATGGCTACACCTTC. As protein: CASGGAKDGYTF.

The CDR3 protein is CAISAGQNTGELFF. The CDR3 bases are TGTGCCATCAGTGCCGGACAGAACACCGGGGAGCTGTTTTTT. The J gene is TRBJ2-2, the V gene TRBV10-3, with D possibly being TRBD1 (5 bases). The V end was cut by 4 bases, the J end by 1 base, with 7 bases between. This CDR3 is built from 14 residues. From germline, CDR1 is ENHRY and CDR2 SYGVKD.

This clonotype was seen at least ten times. This sequence joins TRBV24-1 and TRBJ2-7, with unresolved D. The germline gives CDR1 KGHDR, CDR2 SFDVKD. The V and J ends lost 2 bases and 6 bases respectively, with 4 bases between them. The CDR3 contains 11 residues. The CDR3 DNA reads as TGTGCCACCAGTGATTCGGGCGAGCAGTACTTC. Translation: CATSDSGEQYF.

This clonotype was seen more than once but under ten times. The genes are TRBV2 and TRBJ2-5; TRBD2 is a possible D gene (7 bases). Deletions cut 8 bases from V and 5 bases from J, with 9 bases between. Per germline, CDR1 SNHLY and CDR2 FYNNEI. This CDR3 is built from 11 residues. CDR3 sequence reads: CASGGAETQYF. CDR3 nucleotides: TGTGCCAGCGGGGGGGCTGAGACCCAGTACTTC.

At least ten counts were recorded for this clonotype. The chain has TRBV7-9 and TRBJ1-2, with unresolved D. Per germline, CDR1 SEHNR and CDR2 FQNEAQ (reference sequence). Between the trimmed V and J ends, which lost 2 bases and 5 bases, there was a span of 6 bases. The CDR3 has 12 amino acids. The CDR3 loop is CASSLTQYGYTF. The CDR3 DNA sequence: TGTGCCAGCAGCTTAACACAGTATGGCTACACCTTC.

The chain has TRBV15 and TRBJ2-6, with no clear D. V was clipped by 3 bases and J by 1 base, with 16 bases between them. CDR3 size: 18 residues. Germline loops: CDR1 LNHNV, CDR2 YYDKDF (reference sequence). CDR3 in DNA: TGTGCCACCAGCAGCGAAGTGGGCCTGGCATCTGGGGCCAACGTCCTGACTTTC. Protein: CATSSEVGLASGANVLTF.

The V gene is TRBV9, the J gene TRBJ2-2, with TRBD2 identical over 11 bases. The CDR3 totals 17 residues. The V gene's germline CDR1 is SGDLS and CDR2 YYNGEE. V lost 4 bases, J lost 7 bases, and 12 bases stayed unmatched. As DNA, the CDR3 is TGTGCCAGCAGCCCTCCATCCTTAGCGGGAGGGATCGGGGAGCTGTTTTTT. Protein: CASSPPSLAGGIGELFF.

The chain is built from TRBV19 and TRBJ1-5; the match to TRBD1 covers 7 bases. The ends lost 5 bases at V and 3 bases at J; junction bases unmatched: 7. The germline gives CDR1 LNHDA, CDR2 SQIVND (reference sequence). There are 15 residues in the CDR3. The DNA of the CDR3 is TGTGCCAGTAGTCCCCAAGACAGGGACAATCAGCCCCAGCATTTT. Protein sequence: CASSPQDRDNQPQHF.

V gene TRBV20-1 combines with J gene TRBJ1-4; 9 bases are shared with TRBD1. This CDR3 has 14 amino acids. Losses at the gene ends were 5 bases for V and 8 bases for J; bases not matched to a gene: 9. In germline, CDR1 is DFQATT, CDR2 SNEGSKA (reference sequence). The DNA for the CDR3 is TGCAGTGCTGGGAGGACAGGGGTAAAGGAAAAACTGTTTTTT. It encodes CSAGRTGVKEKLFF.

The chain uses TRBV10-3 and TRBJ2-1; D gene unclear. Germline V CDR1 and CDR2: ENHRY, SYGVKD. The CDR3 is made up of 12 amino acids. The germline V and J ends were trimmed by 6 bases and 8 bases, with 11 bases remaining between them. The CDR3 sequence is CAISASRYEQFF. The CDR3 region has the DNA TGTGCCATCAGCGCGTCTCGGTATGAGCAGTTCTTC.